The 17 T cell receptor beta chains presented below share a single source sample, sequenced in a study of T-cell memory formation after mild COVID-19. From the 5' RACE reads, TCRdb called clonotypes with MiXCR, one entry per CDR3 protein. Among 150,000 to 200,000 distinct CDR3 sequences, 16% were seen once, and the ten largest hold approximately 2%. The sequenced material came from PBMCs or a T cell subset sorted from them (not recorded which). These receptors originate from an adult woman who had mild COVID-19 (a few samples of this study predate the infection). Cell type and time point are not known.

In its sample, this clonotype was seen a few times. This sequence joins TRBV4-2 and TRBJ1-1; D is possibly TRBD1 (5 bases). The V and J ends lost 1 base and 5 bases respectively, with 8 bases between them. The V gene's germline CDR1 is LGHNA and CDR2 YNFKEQ. The CDR3 runs 13 residues. For the CDR3, the DNA is TGTGCCAGCAGCCAAGTGACAGCGACTGAAGCTTTCTTT. Amino acid sequence: CASSQVTATEAFF.

The rearrangement uses TRBV5-5 and TRBJ1-2; the D gene is possibly TRBD1 (6 bases). V lost 0 bases to trimming and J lost 10 bases, with 25 bases between them. The CDR3 runs 17 residues. The germline CDR1 and CDR2 sequences are SGHKS and YYEKEE (reference sequence). CDR3: CASSLGPLPGGDGAYTF. As DNA, the CDR3 is TGTGCCAGCAGCTTGGGGCCCCTCCCGGGGGGCGATGGTGCCTACACCTTC.

The rearrangement uses TRBV7-9 and TRBJ1-1, with unresolved D. Germline loops: CDR1 SEHNR, CDR2 FQNEAQ (reference sequence). V gave up 1 base and J gave up 0 bases, with 9 bases separating them. This CDR3 has 15 amino acids. The CDR3 region is CASSLGGVLNTEAFF. DNA of the CDR3: TGTGCCAGCAGCTTAGGTGGGGTTTTGAACACTGAAGCTTTCTTT.

This clonotype was seen a few times. A much more abundant neighbour one base away suggests this may be a read error. V gene TRBV20-1 combines with J gene TRBJ2-3, with no clear D. The germline V gene has CDR1 DFQATT and CDR2 SNEGSKA (reference sequence). With 5 bases removed from V and 1 base from J, the gap between germline ends came to 1 base. The CDR3 is made up of 10 amino acids. Here the CDR3 DNA reads TGCAGTGCTCGCACAGATACGCAGTATTTT. The encoded protein is CSARTDTQYF.

This clonotype was detected a few times. The gene calls are TRBV7-2 and TRBJ2-7; 10 nucleotides align to TRBD1. This CDR3 region has 14 residues. The V gene's germline CDR1 is SGHTA and CDR2 FQGNSA. Germline trimming cut 4 bases from V and 5 bases from J; bases unmatched to any gene: 5. Here the CDR3 DNA reads TGTGCCAGCAGCTCGAGACAGGGGGCCCACGAGCAGTACTTC. This gives the protein CASSSRQGAHEQYF.

The rearrangement joins TRBV5-1 to TRBJ1-2; D remains ambiguous. Germline-derived CDR1 and CDR2 are SGHRS and YFSETQ. The CDR3 sequence is 16 residues long. Trimming left V 4 bases short and J 8 bases short, with 24 bases between. CDR3 protein: CASSLHAQASVSGYTF. CDR3 bases: TGCGCCAGCAGCCTCCATGCGCAGGCCTCAGTATCGGGCTACACCTTC.

This rearrangement joins TRBV7-2 to TRBJ1-1, with a weak D call TRBD1 (6 bases). Trimming stripped 6 bases from V and 1 base from J, with 15 bases between. The germline V gene encodes CDR1 SGHTA and CDR2 FQGNSA. The CDR3 consists of 15 residues. The CDR3 is CASRSSPGANTEAFF. The CDR3 DNA follows: TGTGCCAGCAGATCCTCCCCAGGGGCGAACACTGAAGCTTTCTTT.

This clonotype has more than one count but fewer than ten. This sequence joins TRBV7-2 and TRBJ1-2; 11 bases fit TRBD1. Trimming removed 2 bases from V and 3 bases from J; junction bases left unmatched: 5. Germline V gene lookup returns CDR1 SGHTA and CDR2 FQGNSA. The CDR3 sequence is 16 residues long. Here the CDR3 DNA reads TGTGCCAGCAGCTTACGGACAGGGGGCTTTCACTATGGCTACACCTTC. Translation gives CASSLRTGGFHYGYTF. Based on the CDR3 plus reference TRBV7-2 and TRBJ1-2, the full variable domain is GAGVSQSPSNKVTEKGKDVELRCDPISGHTALYWYRQSLGQGLEFLIYFQGNSAPDKSGLPSDRFSAERTGGSVSTLTIQRTQQEDSAVYLCASSLRTGGFHYGYTFGSGTRLTVV.

This clonotype was detected many times. Relative to the germline gene, one junction end is altered; a read error may explain this. The chain couples TRBV7-2 to TRBJ2-5; no clear D. Germline V gene sequence: CDR1 SGHTA, CDR2 FQGNSA. This CDR3 region has 14 residues. The CDR3 DNA follows: TGCGCCAGCAGCTTGGGTCCCAGCCAAGAGACCCAGTACTTC. Amino acid sequence: CASSLGPSQETQYF.

The chain combines TRBV10-3 with TRBJ2-5; TRBD2 matches 10 bases. Germline lookup yields CDR1 ENHRY and CDR2 SYGVKD. V dropped 4 bases and J dropped 4; count of bases not matched to a gene: 9. This CDR3 is 16 amino acids long. CDR3 protein: CAISGGAAGGLETQYF. The CDR3 coding sequence is TGTGCCATCAGTGGAGGAGCAGCGGGGGGGCTAGAGACCCAGTACTTC.

The rearrangement links TRBV18 to TRBJ2-7, with D perhaps TRBD1 or TRBD2 (5 bases each). In germline, CDR1 is KGHSH, CDR2 LQKENI. The CDR3 extends over 13 amino acids. V dropped 6 bases and J dropped 7 bases, with 16 bases sitting between them. The CDR3 protein is CASSRGFEEEQYF. The DNA of the CDR3 is TGTGCCAGCTCCCGGGGCTTCGAGGAGGAGCAGTACTTC.

This chain connects TRBV4-2 to TRBJ2-7, with TRBD1 matching over 8 bases. The CDR3 sequence is 15 residues long. V was pared by 0 bases and J by 6 bases, with 7 bases of the junction left unmatched. Per the germline V gene, CDR1 is LGHNA and CDR2 is YNFKEQ. The CDR3 protein is CASSQDRQGAAEQYF. The CDR3 DNA reads TGTGCCAGCAGCCAAGATCGCCAGGGGGCGGCCGAGCAGTACTTC.

This clonotype was counted only a few times. This sequence joins TRBV5-4 and TRBJ2-1; weak D call: TRBD2 (6 bases). This CDR3 is 15 amino acids long. Trimming took off 3 bases at V and 8 bases at J, with 18 bases between the two ends. Germline V gene data show CDR1 as SGHNT and CDR2 as YYREEE (reference sequence). The CDR3 loop is CASSSGGGASDEQFF. The CDR3 coding sequence is TGTGCCAGCAGCTCCGGAGGCGGGGCGAGCGATGAGCAGTTCTTC.

Many counts were recorded for this clonotype. The chain combines TRBV7-2 with TRBJ2-1; D gene uncertain. Germline V CDR1 and CDR2: SGHTA, FQGNSA. The V end lost 1 base, the J end lost 5 bases, and 6 bases lay between the germline ends. The CDR3 sequence is 13 residues long. The DNA of the CDR3 is TGTGCCAGCAGCTTAGGCCTGAACAATGAGCAGTTCTTC. Translating gives CASSLGLNNEQFF.

Here the CDR3 reads CASSLNRDPEAFF. The CDR3 DNA follows: TGTGCCAGCTCCCTAAACAGGGACCCTGAAGCTTTCTTT. V usage is TRBV18 and J usage is TRBJ1-1; weak D call: TRBD1 (6 bases). This CDR3 has 13 amino acids. Germline V lookup: CDR1 KGHSH, CDR2 LQKENI. V lost 6 bases and J lost 6, with 14 bases in between.

The rearrangement links TRBV12-3 or TRBV12-4 to TRBJ2-1; 13 bases match TRBD2. CDR3 length equals 17 residues. The J segment lost 8 bases and the V segment lost 5 bases, leaving 12 bases of the junction unmatched. CDR3 coding DNA: TGTGCCAGCAGTCCACTCCCGGGACTAGCGGGACTATATGAGCAGTTCTTC. This codes for CASSPLPGLAGLYEQFF.

The chain recombines TRBV5-1 with TRBJ2-1; D is unclear. Trimming cost V 1 base and J 8 bases, with 4 bases left between them. The CDR3 is made up of 11 amino acids. CDR1 SGHRS and CDR2 YFSETQ come from the germline V gene. In nucleotides, the CDR3 is TGCGCCAGCAGCTTGAGGGATGAGCAGTTCTTC. The encoded protein is CASSLRDEQFF.